The next 31 T cell receptor beta chains were all read from a single sample in a study of molecular identifiers for immune sequencing clone quantification. TCRdb re-called the PCR reads through MiXCR, storing one row per CDR3 protein. The repertoire has nearly 650,000 distinct CDR3 sequences, over 25% of them found once; the top ten carry about 0.84%. Sequencing was performed on naive CD8+ T cells from blood, with Jurkat cell RNA spiked in. Noted subset: FACS-sorted CD8+CD4-CCR7+CD45RA+ naive T cells. These receptors originate from a human donor in good health. Some libraries in this study had Jurkat cell RNA spiked in.

This clonotype was found many times. The chain joins TRBV3-1 to TRBJ2-5; 8 nucleotides line up with TRBD1. Trimming at V came to 4 bases and at J to 2 bases, leaving 12 bases not matched to a gene. CDR3 length: 17 amino acids. The germline gives CDR1 LGHDT, CDR2 YNNKEL (reference sequence). The CDR3 region has the DNA TGTGCCAGCAGCCCCAAGATATCAGGGGGCCGACAAGAGACCCAGTACTTC. The encoded protein is CASSPKISGGRQETQYF.

The chain has TRBV13 and TRBJ1-2; D gene uncertain. This CDR3 has 16 amino acids. Germline assignment: CDR1 PRHDT and CDR2 FYEKMQ (reference sequence). Trimming left V 0 bases short and J 4 bases short, with 15 bases between. The DNA for the CDR3 is TGTGCCAGCAGCTTAGGGGCATTAGGTCGCGGCTATGGCTACACCTTC. Translated, it gives CASSLGALGRGYGYTF.

With respect to this clonotype: A much larger clone lies one base from this, so it may be a read error. The genes are TRBV28 and TRBJ2-3; D perhaps matches TRBD1 (6 bases). This CDR3 comprises 16 residues. V lost 6 bases, J lost 5 bases, and 21 bases lay in between. Germline CDR1 is MDHEN and CDR2 is SYDVKM. CDR3 in DNA: TGTGCCAGCAGCCCAGACCCAGGGGCCGGGGAAGATACGCAGTATTTT. Its translation: CASSPDPGAGEDTQYF. The complete variable domain, with remaining parts taken from reference TRBV28 and TRBJ2-3, reads DVKVTQSSRYLVKRTGEKVFLECVQDMDHENMFWYRQDPGLGLRLIYFSYDVKMKEKGDIPEGYSVSREKKERFSLILESASTNQTSMYLCASSPDPGAGEDTQYFGPGTRLTVL.

This clonotype was detected a few times. This chain connects TRBV14 to TRBJ2-3; D is perhaps TRBD1 or TRBD2 (5 bases each). This CDR3 has 18 amino acids. Germline assignment: CDR1 SGHDN and CDR2 FVKESK. The V end was cut by 0 bases, the J end by 8 bases, with 24 bases between. CDR3 amino acids: CASSQEMAGSGSLGTQYF. In nucleotides, the CDR3 is TGTGCCAGCAGCCAAGAAATGGCTGGGTCAGGGTCACTAGGTACGCAGTATTTT.

This clonotype showed up just a few times. This chain uses TRBV7-6 with TRBJ2-7; D is unclear. Trimming shortened V by 5 bases and J by 0 bases, and 14 bases separated the two germline ends. The germline CDR1 and CDR2 sequences are SGHVS and FNYEAQ. The CDR3 sequence is 15 residues long. The CDR3 region is CASSGRVGHSYEQYF. In nucleotides, the CDR3 is TGTGCCAGCAGCGGGCGAGTGGGTCACTCCTACGAGCAGTACTTC.

The chain employs TRBV27 and TRBJ2-1; TRBD2 matches at 13 bases. CDR1 is MNHEY, CDR2 SMNVEV, per germline (reference sequence). CDR3 size: 14 residues. J was trimmed by 12 bases and V by 5 bases; bases with no gene match: 7. The CDR3 region has the DNA TGTGCCAGCAGTACTAGCGGGAGGGCATCGGGGCAGTTCTTC. It encodes CASSTSGRASGQFF.

This clonotype is a singleton in its sample. Compared with germline, one end of the junction differs, possibly owing to a read error. The chain recombines TRBV13 with TRBJ1-1; D remains unclear. CDR3 size: 16 residues. CDR1 and CDR2 from the germline V gene are PRHDT and FYEKMQ (reference sequence). The CDR3 sequence is CTSSPLRMSGNTEAFF. CDR3 DNA sequence: TGTACCAGCAGCCCCCTACGGATGTCGGGTAACACTGAAGCTTTCTTT.

On this clonotype: This clone may be a read error of a much larger clone one base away. The J gene is TRBJ2-7, the V gene TRBV3-1; 7 nucleotides agree with TRBD2. CDR3 length equals 14 residues. Germline V gene lookup returns CDR1 LGHDT and CDR2 YNNKEL (reference sequence). J lost 7 bases, V lost 6 bases, and 12 bases had no gene match. The CDR3 region has the DNA TGTGCCAGCAGGCTGACTCAACTAGCGTCTGAGCAGTACTTC. Its protein product is CASRLTQLASEQYF.

V and J are TRBV27 and TRBJ2-3; D possibly corresponds to TRBD2 (5 bases). The ends were cut back, 4 bases at V and 4 bases at J, with 24 bases in the middle. This CDR3 is built from 18 residues. Germline V gene sequence: CDR1 MNHEY, CDR2 SMNVEV (reference sequence). This chain's CDR3 is CASSSSLEDQGRADTQYF. The DNA of the CDR3 is TGTGCCAGCAGTTCCTCCCTGGAGGACCAAGGTCGGGCAGATACGCAGTATTTT.

The chain combines TRBV7-6 with TRBJ2-7, with D maybe TRBD2 (5 bases). This CDR3 has 14 residues. CDR1 is SGHVS and CDR2 is FNYEAQ in the germline V gene. Trimming removed 5 bases at V and 1 base at J, with 12 bases between. In nucleotides, the CDR3 is TGTGCCAGCAGCCCCTTCAGGAGGTCCTACGAGCAGTACTTC. As protein: CASSPFRRSYEQYF.

This clonotype was seen repeatedly, ten times or more. The rearrangement links TRBV7-9 to TRBJ1-4; 9 bases map to TRBD1. Germline V gives CDR1 SEHNR, CDR2 FQNEAQ (reference sequence). Losses at the gene ends were 5 bases for V and 8 bases for J; bases not matched to a gene: 9. The CDR3 totals 15 residues. The CDR3 is CASSTAGTGNEKLFF. CDR3 nucleotide sequence: TGTGCCAGCAGCACGGCCGGGACAGGGAACGAAAAACTGTTTTTT.

Remarks on this clonotype: Mismatch with germline at one junction end may stem from a read error. The chain uses TRBV28 and TRBJ1-2, with TRBD1 identical over 7 bases. The CDR3 has 16 residues. CDR1 is MDHEN and CDR2 is SYDVKM in the germline V gene. The DNA for the CDR3 is TGTGCCAGCAGCCCCGGGACAGACAGGTTAAACTATGGCTACGCCTTC. This translates into CASSPGTDRLNYGYAF.

Note on this clonotype: Compared with germline, one end of the junction differs, possibly owing to a read error. The rearrangement joins TRBV4-2 to TRBJ2-1; D is uncertain. CDR1 LGHNA and CDR2 YNFKEQ come from the germline V gene. The CDR3 covers 13 residues. CDR3 sequence reads: CARSRSVIPKQFF. CDR3 nucleotide sequence: TGTGCCCGCAGCAGAAGCGTCATACCGAAACAGTTCTTC.

Details on this clonotype: A much larger clone lies one base from this, so it may be a read error. The DNA of the CDR3 is TGTGCCGGCAGCGCTGGGATCACTGAAGCTTTCTTT. This translates into CAGSAGITEAFF. The genes are TRBV7-9 and TRBJ1-1; D uncertain. CDR1 is SEHNR and CDR2 is FQNEAQ in the germline V gene (reference sequence). This CDR3 has 12 amino acids.

At least ten counts were recorded for this clonotype. This chain connects TRBV13 to TRBJ1-1; D ambiguous. CDR3 length: 17 residues. Germline-derived CDR1 and CDR2 are PRHDT and FYEKMQ (reference sequence). The V and J ends lost 0 bases and 0 bases respectively, with 14 bases between them. The CDR3 bases are TGTGCCAGCAGCTTAGGGGCAGGAGGCCTAATGAACACTGAAGCTTTCTTT. It encodes CASSLGAGGLMNTEAFF.

The genes are TRBV4-3 and TRBJ1-1; D uncertain. V lost 5 bases, J lost 6 bases, and 13 bases lay in between. CDR3 length equals 13 residues. CDR1 and CDR2 from the germline V gene are LGHNA and YSLEER. The CDR3 nucleotides are TGCGCCAGCAGCAATGGATTTGGGGCTGAAGCTTTCTTT. Its translation is CASSNGFGAEAFF.

Note on this clonotype: It may be a read error: a sequence one base away is much more abundant. The chain combines TRBV12-3 or TRBV12-4 with TRBJ1-2; D remains unclear. The CDR3 extends over 13 amino acids. As DNA, the CDR3 is TGTGTCAGCAGTTCTCCTACAAGGCCGGGCTACACCTTC. Translating it yields CVSSSPTRPGYTF.

This clonotype was seen a few times. This chain joins TRBV12-3 or TRBV12-4 and TRBJ2-1; TRBD1 aligns across 10 bases. The CDR3 has 17 residues. Trimming at V came to 6 bases and at J to 5 bases, leaving 13 bases not matched to a gene. CDR3 bases: TGTGCCAGCAGACCGCCGCCGGGACAGGGGACAAACAATGAGCAGTTCTTC. Translating it yields CASRPPPGQGTNNEQFF.

There are a few counts of this clonotype. This rearrangement joins TRBV2 to TRBJ2-7; 8 bases are shared with TRBD1. The CDR3 is 17 amino acids. The ends lost 5 bases at V and 4 bases at J; junction bases unmatched: 16. Germline V gives CDR1 SNHLY, CDR2 FYNNEI. CDR3 in DNA: TGTGCCAGCAGTCGTTGGGACAGGTATAACTCGGAGTACGAGCAGTACTTC. As protein: CASSRWDRYNSEYEQYF.

V usage is TRBV4-1 and J usage is TRBJ1-1; D is possibly TRBD1 (6 bases). CDR3 size: 15 residues. Germline V CDR1 and CDR2: MGHRA, YSYEKL. V was pared by 3 bases and J by 3 bases, with 14 bases between. DNA of the CDR3: TGCGCCAGCAGCCAGGACAGTCTCCGGGACACTGAAGCTTTCTTT. This gives the protein CASSQDSLRDTEAFF.

At least ten counts were recorded for this clonotype. The J gene is TRBJ2-7, the V gene TRBV5-6, with no clear D. Germline loops: CDR1 SGHDT, CDR2 YYEEEE. V was cut by 5 bases and J by 7 bases, with 13 bases left in between. The CDR3 consists of 12 residues. The CDR3 DNA is TGTGCCAGCAGTGGACCGGCCATGGAGCAGTACTTC. It is translated as CASSGPAMEQYF.

DNA for the CDR3: TGTGCCTGGACTTGGGCGGGGGACTCCTACGAGCAGTACTTC. It specifies CAWTWAGDSYEQYF. The chain recombines TRBV30 with TRBJ2-7; 7 nucleotides align to TRBD2. Germline CDR1 reads GTSNPN; CDR2 reads SVGIG (reference sequence). The J segment lost 0 bases and the V segment lost 4 bases, leaving 6 bases of the junction unmatched. The CDR3 has 14 residues.

This clonotype showed up just a few times. An end of the junction does not agree with germline; a read error may underlie this. The chain has TRBV6-5 and TRBJ1-1; D remains unclear. The CDR3 length is 15 residues. Germline CDR1 reads MNHEY; CDR2 reads SVGAGI. The chain's CDR3 is CASSSTAILNAEAFF. CDR3 coding DNA: TGTGCCAGCAGTTCCACCGCGATCTTGAACGCTGAAGCTTTCTTT.

This clonotype appeared many times. The genes are TRBV7-9 and TRBJ1-1; possibly TRBD1 for D (5 bases). Between the trimmed V and J ends, which lost 2 bases and 7 bases, there was a span of 8 bases. Germline values: CDR1 SEHNR, CDR2 FQNEAQ (reference sequence). The CDR3 extends over 12 amino acids. The CDR3 loop reads CASSLPGNEAFF. CDR3 DNA: TGTGCCAGCAGCTTACCAGGGAATGAAGCTTTCTTT.

The chain uses TRBV13 and TRBJ2-7, with 10 bases fitting TRBD2. V shed 1 base and J 5 bases; nucleotides not matched to a gene: 8. The CDR3 loop spans 16 amino acids. Germline values: CDR1 PRHDT, CDR2 FYEKMQ (reference sequence). As DNA, the CDR3 is TGTGCCAGCAGCTTAGTAATGAGCGGGGGGGCCCACGAGCAGTACTTC. Its translation: CASSLVMSGGAHEQYF.

Concerning this clonotype: With a much larger clone just one base away, this may be a read error. This chain links TRBV4-1 with TRBJ2-7, with a possible D match to TRBD1 (5 bases). Germline CDR1 and CDR2: MGHRA and YSYEKL. This CDR3 spans 13 amino acids. CDR3 sequence: CASSQVQGYGQYF. The CDR3 DNA reads as TGCGCCAGCAGCCAAGTTCAGGGATACGGGCAGTACTTC.

Of note for this clonotype: A much larger clone is a single base away; this may be a read error. The chain links TRBV4-3 to TRBJ2-5; 9 bases are a match to TRBD2. The CDR3 consists of 14 residues. CDR1 and CDR2 (germline): LGHNA, YSLEER. CDR3 coding DNA: TGCGCCAGCGGCCAGAGGCTAGCGGGGGAGACCCAGTACTTC. The encoded protein is CASGQRLAGETQYF.

In this sample, this clonotype turned up once. A read error may produce the germline difference seen at one junction end. In DNA form, the CDR3 reads TGTGCCAGCAGTCCGCCTAGCGGGGCAGAGACCCAATACTTC. Residues: CASSPPSGAETQYF. This sequence joins TRBV6-2 or TRBV6-3 and TRBJ2-5; 9 bases line up with TRBD2. Germline V gene data show CDR1 as MNHEY and CDR2 as SVGEGT. The CDR3 is 14 amino acids.

Worth noting for this clonotype: A much larger clone sits a single nucleotide away, making a read error possible. V and J are TRBV28 and TRBJ1-4; 8 bases fit TRBD1. Germline V gene sequence: CDR1 MDHEN, CDR2 SYDVKM. V lost 5 bases, J lost 13 bases, and 9 bases stayed unmatched. The length of the CDR3 is 13 residues. The DNA of the CDR3 is TGTGCCAGCAGTCTTGGCACCGGGACAGGACTGTTTTTT. This translates into CASSLGTGTGLFF.

As regards this clonotype: It is likely a read error, because the conserved phenylalanine at the end of the CDR3 is missing. The chain couples TRBV28 to TRBJ2-5; 10 bases match TRBD2. Germline loops: CDR1 MDHEN, CDR2 SYDVKM. The CDR3 is 16 residues long. The CDR3 region has the DNA TGTGCCAGCAGTCCAACGCTAGCGGGAGTGAAAGAGCCCCAGTACCTC. Its translation: CASSPTLAGVKEPQYL.

The sample holds many counts of this clonotype. The chain couples TRBV6-6 to TRBJ1-5; 11 bases match TRBD1. Trimming cost V 4 bases and J 4 bases; bases outside gene matches: 3. The CDR3 totals 15 residues. Germline CDR1 is MNHNY and CDR2 is SVGAGI (reference sequence). Here the CDR3 reads CASSSGQGGNQPQHF. CDR3 sequence (DNA): TGTGCCAGCAGTTCGGGACAGGGGGGAAATCAGCCCCAGCATTTT.